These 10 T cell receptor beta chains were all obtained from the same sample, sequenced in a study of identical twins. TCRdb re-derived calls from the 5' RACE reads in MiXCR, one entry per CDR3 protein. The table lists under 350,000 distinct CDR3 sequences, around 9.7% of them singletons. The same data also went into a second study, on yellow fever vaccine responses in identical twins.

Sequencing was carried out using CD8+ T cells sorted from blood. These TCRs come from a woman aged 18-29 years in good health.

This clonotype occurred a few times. CDR3 protein: CASSSLRFANTGELFF. In DNA form, the CDR3 reads TGTGCCAGCAGCAGCTTGCGGTTCGCGAACACCGGGGAGCTGTTTTTT. This chain joins TRBV5-5 and TRBJ2-2; D remains unclear. Germline V lookup: CDR1 SGHKS, CDR2 YYEKEE (reference sequence). The CDR3 is made up of 16 amino acids. V was shortened by 4 bases and J by 0 bases, with 13 bases between the two germline ends.

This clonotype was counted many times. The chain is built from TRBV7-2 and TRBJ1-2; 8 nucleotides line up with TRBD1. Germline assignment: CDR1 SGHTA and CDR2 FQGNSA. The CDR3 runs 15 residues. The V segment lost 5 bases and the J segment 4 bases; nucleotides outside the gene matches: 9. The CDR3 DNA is TGTGCCAGCAGCGCCCCCGGGACAGGCGGCTATGGCTACACCTTC. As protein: CASSAPGTGGYGYTF.

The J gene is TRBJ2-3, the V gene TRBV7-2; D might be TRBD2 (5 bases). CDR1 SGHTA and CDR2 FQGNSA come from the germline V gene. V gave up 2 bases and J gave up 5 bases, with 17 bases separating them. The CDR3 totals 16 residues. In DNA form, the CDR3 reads TGTGCCAGCAGCTTACGGTCTGCGGGTGGGCGAGATACGCAGTATTTT. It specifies CASSLRSAGGRDTQYF. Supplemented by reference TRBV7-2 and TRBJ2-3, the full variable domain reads GAGVSQSPSNKVTEKGKDVELRCDPISGHTALYWYRQSLGQGLEFLIYFQGNSAPDKSGLPSDRFSAERTGGSVSTLTIQRTQQEDSAVYLCASSLRSAGGRDTQYFGPGTRLTVL.

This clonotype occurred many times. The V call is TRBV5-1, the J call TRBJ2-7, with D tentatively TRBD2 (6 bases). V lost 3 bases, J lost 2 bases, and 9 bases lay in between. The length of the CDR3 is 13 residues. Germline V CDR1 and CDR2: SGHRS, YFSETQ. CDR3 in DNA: TGCGCCAGCAGCTGGACTACTACCTACGAGCAGTACTTC. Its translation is CASSWTTTYEQYF.

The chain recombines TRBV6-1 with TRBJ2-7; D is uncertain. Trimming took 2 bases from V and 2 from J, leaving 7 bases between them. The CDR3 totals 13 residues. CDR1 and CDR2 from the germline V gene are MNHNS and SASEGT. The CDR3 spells CASSERVPYEQYF. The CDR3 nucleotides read TGTGCCAGCAGTGAAAGGGTACCCTACGAGCAGTACTTC.

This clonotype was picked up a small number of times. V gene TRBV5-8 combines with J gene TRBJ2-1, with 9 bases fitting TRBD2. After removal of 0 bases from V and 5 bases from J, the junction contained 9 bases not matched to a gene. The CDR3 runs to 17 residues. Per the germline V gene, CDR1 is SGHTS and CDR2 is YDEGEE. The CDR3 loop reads CASSLAGSGRFNNEQFF. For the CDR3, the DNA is TGTGCCAGCAGCTTGGCGGGTAGCGGGAGATTCAACAATGAGCAGTTCTTC.

This CDR3 reads CASSSREGYGYTF. The CDR3 nucleotides are TGTGCCAGCAGCAGCAGGGAGGGGTATGGCTACACCTTC. The chain couples TRBV7-9 to TRBJ1-2, with D possibly matching TRBD1 (5 bases). The CDR3 totals 13 residues. Per the germline V gene, CDR1 is SEHNR and CDR2 is FQNEAQ (reference sequence). Trimming left V 5 bases short and J 5 bases short, with 12 bases between.

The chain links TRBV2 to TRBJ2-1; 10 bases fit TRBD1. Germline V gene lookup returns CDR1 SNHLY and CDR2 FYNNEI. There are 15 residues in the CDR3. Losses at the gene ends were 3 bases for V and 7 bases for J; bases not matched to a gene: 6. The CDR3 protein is CASSEGQGSGNEQFF. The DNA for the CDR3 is TGTGCCAGCAGTGAGGGACAGGGGAGCGGTAATGAGCAGTTCTTC.

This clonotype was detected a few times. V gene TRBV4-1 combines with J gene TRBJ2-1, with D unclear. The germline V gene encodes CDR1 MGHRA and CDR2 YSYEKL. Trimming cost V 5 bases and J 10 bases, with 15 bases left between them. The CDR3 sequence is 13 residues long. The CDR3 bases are TGCGCCAGCAGCGCAAGGCAGGACCAGGAGCAGTTCTTC. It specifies CASSARQDQEQFF.

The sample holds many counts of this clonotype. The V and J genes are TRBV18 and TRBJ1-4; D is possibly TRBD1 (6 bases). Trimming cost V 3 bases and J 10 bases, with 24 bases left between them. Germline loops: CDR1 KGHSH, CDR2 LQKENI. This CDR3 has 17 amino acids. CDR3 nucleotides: TGTGCCAGCTCACCGATACAATTGACAGGTGAATCTGGAAAACTGTTTTTT. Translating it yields CASSPIQLTGESGKLFF. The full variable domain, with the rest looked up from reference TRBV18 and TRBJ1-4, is NAGVMQNPRHLVRRRGQEARLRCSPMKGHSHVYWYRQLPEEGLKFMVYLQKENIIDESGMPKERFSAEFPKEGPSILRIQQVVRGDSAAYFCASSPIQLTGESGKLFFGSGTQLSVL.